This T cell receptor (beta chain) originates from a study of T cell repertoires in cytomegalovirus infection. Whole-study context: Public signatures in TCR beta pointed to CMV infection and matching HLA type.

This clonotype was counted at least ten times. The target antigen is unknown. V lost 1 base and J 4 bases, leaving 10 bases between the germline ends. Germline loops: CDR1 MGHRA, CDR2 YSYEKL. This CDR3 spans 14 amino acids. TCRdb re-called the reads with MiXCR, one entry per CDR3 protein. The sample includes about 230,000 distinct CDR3 sequences, 22% of them seen just once. Overall study results and limits: Using cumulative public TCR beta family frequency, the authors identified those who carried CMV together with the relevant HLA. HLA-C-restricted CMV-specific TCR beta clonotypes prevailed in the ex vivo response.

The specimen sequenced was CD8+ T cells from PBMCs. The rearrangement uses TRBV4-1 and TRBJ1-1; D call uncertain. The clonotype was recovered from a human donor in good health (CMV status not recorded). Some clones in this sample may be carry-over from other donors' samples. This CDR3 is CASSQGVLGTEAFF. DNA for the CDR3: TGCGCCAGCAGCCAAGGGGTTTTGGGCACTGAAGCTTTCTTT.